This T cell receptor beta chain was retrieved from a study of blood T cell repertoires in COVID-19. Across the whole study: Both acute and convalescent COVID-19 samples were obtained from the United States, Italy and Spain. In each case, the material was cDNA or gDNA derived from T cells, B-cell-depleted T cells, or PBMCs.

Germline V gives CDR1 SQVTM, CDR2 ANQGSEA. CDR3 length: 13 amino acids. The V end lost 5 bases, the J end lost 5 bases, and 13 bases lay between the germline ends. In the study's own analysis: By means of reference gene primer amplification, nucleated cell counts were estimated. Sequencing was performed with immunoSEQ multiplex PCR; in TCRdb, only in-frame clones are kept and a portion is missing. V and J calls and clone size come straight from that table; D and trimming were deduced from the DNA. The table lists approximately 82,000 clones, approximately 82% of them singletons. The origin of this receptor is a man aged 45-65 years with active or convalescent COVID-19. The chain carries TRBV29-1 and TRBJ2-4; D is undetermined. The material sequenced was peripheral blood. The CDR3 sequence: CSVRHSLQNIQYF. The CDR3 nucleotides read TGCAGCGTTCGACACAGCCTCCAAAACATTCAGTACTTC. Variable domain in full (rest from reference TRBV29-1 and TRBJ2-4): SAVISQKPSRDICQRGTSLTIQCQVDSQVTMMFWYRQQPGQSLTLIATANQGSEATYESGFVIDKFPISRPNLTFSTLTVSNMSPEDSSIYLCSVRHSLQNIQYFGAGTRLSVL.